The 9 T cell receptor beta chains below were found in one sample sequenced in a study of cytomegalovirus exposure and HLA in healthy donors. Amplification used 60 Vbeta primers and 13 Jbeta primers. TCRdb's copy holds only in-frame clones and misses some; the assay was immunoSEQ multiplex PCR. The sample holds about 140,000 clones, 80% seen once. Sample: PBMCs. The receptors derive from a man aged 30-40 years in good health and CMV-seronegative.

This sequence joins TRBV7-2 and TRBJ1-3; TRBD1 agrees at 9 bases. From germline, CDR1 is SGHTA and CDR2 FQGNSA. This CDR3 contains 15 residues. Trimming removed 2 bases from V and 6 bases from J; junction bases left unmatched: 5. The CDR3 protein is CASSLNRQGVNTIYF. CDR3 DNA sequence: TGTGCCAGCAGCTTAAACCGACAGGGGGTAAACACCATATATTTT.

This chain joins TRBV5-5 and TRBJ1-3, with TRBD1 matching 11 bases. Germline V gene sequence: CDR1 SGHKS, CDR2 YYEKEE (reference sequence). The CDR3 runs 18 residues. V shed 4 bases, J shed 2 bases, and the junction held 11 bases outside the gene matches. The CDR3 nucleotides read TGTGCCAGCAGCGTCCGGGACAGGGGGTTAAGAACTGGAAACACCATATATTTT. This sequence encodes CASSVRDRGLRTGNTIYF. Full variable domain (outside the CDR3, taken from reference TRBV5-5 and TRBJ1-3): DAGVTQSPTHLIKTRGQQVTLRCSPISGHKSVSWYQQVLGQGPQFIFQYYEKEERGRGNFPDRFSARQFPNYSSELNVNALLLGDSALYLCASSVRDRGLRTGNTIYFGEGSWLTVV.

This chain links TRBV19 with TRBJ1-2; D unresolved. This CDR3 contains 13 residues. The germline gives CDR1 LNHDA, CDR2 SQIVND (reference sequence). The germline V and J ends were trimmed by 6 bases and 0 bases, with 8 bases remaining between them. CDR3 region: CASREAANYGYTF. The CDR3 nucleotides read TGTGCCAGTAGAGAGGCAGCTAACTATGGCTACACCTTC.

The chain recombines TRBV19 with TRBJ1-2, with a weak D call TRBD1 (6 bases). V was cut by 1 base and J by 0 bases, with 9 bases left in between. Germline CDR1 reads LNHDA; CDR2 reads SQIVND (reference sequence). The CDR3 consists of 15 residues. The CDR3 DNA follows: TGTGCCAGTAGTATAGCGACAGGACCTAACTATGGCTACACCTTC. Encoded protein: CASSIATGPNYGYTF.

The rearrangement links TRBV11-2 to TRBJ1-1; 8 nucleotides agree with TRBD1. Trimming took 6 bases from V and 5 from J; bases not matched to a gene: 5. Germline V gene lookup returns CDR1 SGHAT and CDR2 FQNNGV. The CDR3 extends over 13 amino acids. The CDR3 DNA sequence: TGTGCCAGCAGAGGGGACAGGCGGACTGAAGCTTTCTTT. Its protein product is CASRGDRRTEAFF.

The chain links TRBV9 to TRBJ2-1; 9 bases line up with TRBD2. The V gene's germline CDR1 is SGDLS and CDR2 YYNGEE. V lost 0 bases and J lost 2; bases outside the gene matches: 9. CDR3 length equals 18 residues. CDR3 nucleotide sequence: TGTGCCAGCAGCGTAGACGGGGTAGCGGGAGTTCCCTACAATGAGCAGTTCTTC. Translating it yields CASSVDGVAGVPYNEQFF. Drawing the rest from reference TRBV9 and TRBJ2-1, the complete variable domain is DSGVTQTPKHLITATGQRVTLRCSPRSGDLSVYWYQQSLDQGLQFLIQYYNGEERAKGNILERFSAQQFPDLHSELNLSSLELGDSALYFCASSVDGVAGVPYNEQFFGPGTRLTVL.

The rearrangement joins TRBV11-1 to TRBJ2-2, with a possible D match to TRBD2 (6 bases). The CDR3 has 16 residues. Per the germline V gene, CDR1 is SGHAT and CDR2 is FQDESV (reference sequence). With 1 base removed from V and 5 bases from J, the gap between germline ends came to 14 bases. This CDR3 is CASSLELPGVTGELFF. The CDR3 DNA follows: TGTGCCAGCAGCTTAGAGCTACCGGGAGTTACCGGGGAGCTGTTTTTT. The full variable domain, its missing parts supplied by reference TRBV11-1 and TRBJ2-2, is EAEVAQSPRYKITEKSQAVAFWCDPISGHATLYWYRQILGQGPELLVQFQDESVVDDSQLPKDRFSAERLKGVDSTLKIQPAELGDSAMYLCASSLELPGVTGELFFGEGSRLTVL.

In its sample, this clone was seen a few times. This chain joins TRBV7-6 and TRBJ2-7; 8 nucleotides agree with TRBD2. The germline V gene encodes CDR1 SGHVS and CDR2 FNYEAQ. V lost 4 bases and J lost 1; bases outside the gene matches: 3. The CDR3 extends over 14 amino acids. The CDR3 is CASSSPGGSYEQYF. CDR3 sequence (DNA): TGTGCCAGCAGCTCGCCGGGAGGGTCCTACGAGCAGTACTTC.

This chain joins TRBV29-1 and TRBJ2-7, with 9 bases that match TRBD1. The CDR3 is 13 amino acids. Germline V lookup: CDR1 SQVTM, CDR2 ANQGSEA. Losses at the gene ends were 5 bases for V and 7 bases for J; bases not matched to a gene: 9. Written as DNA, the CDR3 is TGCAGCGTTTGGGGGGACAGGGTAACTGAGCAGTACTTC. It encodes CSVWGDRVTEQYF.